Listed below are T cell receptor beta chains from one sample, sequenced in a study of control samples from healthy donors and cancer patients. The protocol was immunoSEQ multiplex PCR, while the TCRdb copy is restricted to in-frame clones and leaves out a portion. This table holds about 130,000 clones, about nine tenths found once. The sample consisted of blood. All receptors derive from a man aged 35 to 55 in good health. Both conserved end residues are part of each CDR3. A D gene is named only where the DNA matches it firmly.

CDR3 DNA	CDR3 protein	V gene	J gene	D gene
TGTGCCAGCAGTTACTCGTATATCAGGGCGGACACTGAAGCTTTCTTT	CASSYSYIRADTEAFF	TRBV6-5	TRBJ1-1	.
TGCGCCAGCAGCCCTACAGGCTACGAGCAGTACTTC	CASSPTGYEQYF	TRBV5-1	TRBJ2-7	.
TGTGCCAGCAGCTCCACAGGGGCTAGCACAGATACGCAGTATTTT	CASSSTGASTDTQYF	TRBV7-2	TRBJ2-3	TRBD1
TGTGCCAGTAGCCCTTTTCCGGGACAGGGAATCTACGAGCAGTACTTC	CASSPFPGQGIYEQYF	TRBV19	TRBJ2-7	TRBD1
TGCGCCAGCCCAGGACGTGGGGACGGCTACACCTTC	CASPGRGDGYTF	TRBV10-1	TRBJ1-2	.
TGTGCCAGCAGCCATTCTCCGGGACCGCGATGGCGCAATCAGCCCCAGCATTTT	CASSHSPGPRWRNQPQHF	TRBV7-9	TRBJ1-5	.
TGCGCCAGCAGTGATCGGGGTGAGCAGTTCTTC	CASSDRGEQFF	TRBV10-1	TRBJ2-1	.
TGTGCCAGCAGCTTAAGGCAGGGAGGCGAGCAGTACTTC	CASSLRQGGEQYF	TRBV7-3	TRBJ2-7	.
TGTGCCAGCGGCATACAGGGAGCGAATACGCAGTATTTT	CASGIQGANTQYF	TRBV5-4	TRBJ2-3	.
TGTGCCAGCAGTGAAGGTTTAACAGGCTCTGGAAACACCATATATTTT	CASSEGLTGSGNTIYF	TRBV25-1	TRBJ1-3	.
TGTGCCAGCAGTTACCGTCCGACAGGGGATGGTCAGCCCCAGCATTTT	CASSYRPTGDGQPQHF	TRBV6-5	TRBJ1-5	TRBD1
TGTGCCAGGGAGGGACTAGCGGGGGGCCGACGTGGCGAGCAGTACTTC	CAREGLAGGRRGEQYF	TRBV6-4	TRBJ2-7	TRBD2